The 18 T cell receptor beta chains below were found in one sample sequenced in a study of T cells in localized non-small cell lung cancer. TCRdb's table, derived via immunoSEQ multiplex PCR, lists solely in-frame clones and lacks some. The sample lists about 40,000 clones, 90% to 95% occurring once. This specimen was PBMCs, taken before any cancer treatment. These receptors were obtained from a woman aged 35 to 75 with stage II lung adenocarcinoma.

Concerning this clone itself: The junction does not match germline at one end; this may be a read error. The chain employs TRBV4-1 and TRBJ1-1; 8 nucleotides agree with TRBD1. CDR3 length equals 13 residues. Germline CDR1 MGHRA, CDR2 YSYEKL. CDR3 in DNA: TGCGCCAGCAGCCAAACTCGGACAGGGAGAACTTTATTT. It translates to CASSQTRTGRTLF.

The rearrangement links TRBV4-1 to TRBJ2-7; TRBD1 matches 8 bases. V dropped 3 bases and J dropped 4; count of bases not matched to a gene: 8. The CDR3 is made up of 15 amino acids. Germline lookup yields CDR1 MGHRA and CDR2 YSYEKL. The CDR3 nucleotides read TGCGCCAGCAGCCAGGAAATGGACAGGGCTTACGAGCAGTACTTC. Encoded protein: CASSQEMDRAYEQYF.

The chain uses TRBV6-6 and TRBJ2-1; TRBD2 might be the D (5 bases). Germline CDR1 and CDR2: MNHNY and SVGAGI (reference sequence). Trimming took 2 bases from V and 5 from J, leaving 10 bases between them. The CDR3 covers 14 residues. The chain's CDR3 is CASSYLGGNNEQFF. The CDR3 DNA sequence: TGTGCCAGCAGTTACCTTGGAGGCAACAATGAGCAGTTCTTC.

This clone was recorded only once. V gene TRBV5-1 combines with J gene TRBJ2-5; possibly TRBD2 for D (5 bases). Trimming pared 5 bases from V and 4 bases from J, leaving 15 bases between. The CDR3 has 14 amino acids. CDR1 and CDR2 from the germline V gene are SGHRS and YFSETQ. The CDR3 spells CASSREPTIETQYF. The CDR3, as DNA: TGCGCCAGCAGTAGGGAGCCCACGATAGAGACCCAGTACTTC.

The V and J genes are TRBV6-1 and TRBJ2-5; 9 bases match TRBD2. Germline assignment: CDR1 MNHNS and CDR2 SASEGT. With 2 bases clipped from V and 6 bases from J, the junction kept 7 bases outside the gene matches. The CDR3 totals 15 residues. This chain's CDR3 is CASSEFSGSLQTQYF. The DNA of the CDR3 is TGTGCCAGCAGTGAATTTAGCGGGAGTTTGCAGACCCAGTACTTC.

The gene calls are TRBV14 and TRBJ2-1; 9 bases are a match to TRBD1. The V segment lost 0 bases and the J segment 4 bases; nucleotides outside the gene matches: 4. The CDR3 runs 16 residues. Per the germline V gene, CDR1 is SGHDN and CDR2 is FVKESK. The CDR3 reads CASSQEGTGKYNEQFF. CDR3 coding DNA: TGTGCCAGCAGCCAAGAAGGGACAGGGAAATACAATGAGCAGTTCTTC.

The V call is TRBV7-2, the J call TRBJ1-2; unclear D gene. CDR1 and CDR2 (germline): SGHTA, FQGNSA. Trimming took 1 base from V and 8 from J, leaving 14 bases between them. The CDR3 has 14 amino acids. The CDR3 DNA sequence: TGTGCCAGCAGCTTAGATGTTGCGTTCCGCGGCTACACCTTC. This translates into CASSLDVAFRGYTF. The full variable domain, its missing parts supplied by reference TRBV7-2 and TRBJ1-2, is GAGVSQSPSNKVTEKGKDVELRCDPISGHTALYWYRQSLGQGLEFLIYFQGNSAPDKSGLPSDRFSAERTGGSVSTLTIQRTQQEDSAVYLCASSLDVAFRGYTFGSGTRLTVV.

The chain recombines TRBV2 with TRBJ2-5; a weak D match, TRBD2 (5 bases). The CDR3 runs 14 residues. V shed 2 bases and J shed 5 bases, with 12 bases lying between them. Germline lookup yields CDR1 SNHLY and CDR2 FYNNEI. This CDR3 reads CASSEFDREETQYF. The CDR3 bases are TGTGCCAGCAGTGAATTTGATAGGGAGGAGACCCAGTACTTC. The variable domain in full, completed from reference TRBV2 and TRBJ2-5, reads EPEVTQTPSHQVTQMGQEVILRCVPISNHLYFYWYRQILGQKVEFLVSFYNNEISEKSEIFDDQFSVERPDGSNFTLKIRSTKLEDSAMYFCASSEFDREETQYFGPGTRLLVL.

The chain joins TRBV6-1 to TRBJ2-2; perhaps TRBD1 as D (6 bases). The V end lost 1 base, the J end lost 5 bases, and 11 bases lay between the germline ends. Germline assignment: CDR1 MNHNS and CDR2 SASEGT. CDR3 length: 15 residues. In DNA, the CDR3 is TGTGCCAGCAGTGAAGATCTAGGGGGTACCGGGGAGCTGTTTTTT. Its translation: CASSEDLGGTGELFF.

This rearrangement joins TRBV7-6 to TRBJ2-3, with 16 nucleotides matching TRBD2. J lost 6 bases, V lost 5 bases, and 2 bases had no gene match. The germline V gene has CDR1 SGHVS and CDR2 FNYEAQ. The CDR3 runs 15 residues. CDR3 nucleotide sequence: TGTGCCAGCAGCCCGGGACTAGCGGGAGGGGATACGCAGTATTTT. Protein sequence: CASSPGLAGGDTQYF. The variable domain in full, with the rest retrieved from reference TRBV7-6 and TRBJ2-3, is GAGVSQSPRYKVTKRGQDVALRCDPISGHVSLYWYRQALGQGPEFLTYFNYEAQQDKSGLPNDRFSAERPEGSISTLTIQRTEQRDSAMYRCASSPGLAGGDTQYFGPGTRLTVL.

The chain links TRBV11-3 to TRBJ2-2; D gene uncertain. V lost 1 base to trimming and J lost 4 bases, with 7 bases between them. The CDR3 loop spans 14 amino acids. Germline loops: CDR1 SGHNT, CDR2 YENEEA. CDR3 nucleotides: TGTGCCAGCAGCTTAGGCCGAAGCACCGGGGAGCTGTTTTTT. Its protein product is CASSLGRSTGELFF.

The chain carries TRBV6-1 and TRBJ2-1, with D tentatively TRBD1 or TRBD2 (6 bases each). CDR1 MNHNS and CDR2 SASEGT come from the germline V gene. The CDR3 spans 14 residues. V was shortened by 6 bases and J by 8 bases, with 17 bases between the two germline ends. For the CDR3, the DNA is TGTGCCAGCAGCCTTGGTAGGGGGGCGGATGAGCAGTTCTTC. Translation gives CASSLGRGADEQFF.

The V call is TRBV7-2, the J call TRBJ2-7, with TRBD2 as a possible D gene (5 bases). Per germline, CDR1 SGHTA and CDR2 FQGNSA. Trimming removed 1 base at V and 4 bases at J, with 11 bases between. The CDR3 loop spans 14 amino acids. CDR3 nucleotides: TGTGCCAGCAGCTTAGATCCGGGATGGTACGAGCAGTACTTC. Encoded protein: CASSLDPGWYEQYF.

The V gene is TRBV5-1, the J gene TRBJ1-3; 7 bases are a match to TRBD1. Trimming removed 3 bases from V and 0 bases from J; junction bases left unmatched: 9. Germline V gives CDR1 SGHRS, CDR2 YFSETQ. This CDR3 has 17 amino acids. The chain's CDR3 is CASSSWTGFSSGNTIYF. CDR3 bases: TGCGCCAGCAGCTCCTGGACAGGTTTTAGCTCTGGAAACACCATATATTTT.

This clone appeared a few times. The chain employs TRBV2 and TRBJ1-4, with TRBD1 matching over 7 bases. Germline V lookup: CDR1 SNHLY, CDR2 FYNNEI. V lost 7 bases and J lost 8; bases outside the gene matches: 13. The CDR3 extends over 15 amino acids. The CDR3 protein is CASTTDRAVGEKLFF. The CDR3 DNA sequence: TGTGCCAGCACTACCGACAGGGCTGTGGGGGAAAAACTGTTTTTT.

This chain links TRBV7-9 with TRBJ2-1; D is uncertain. Trimming pared 1 base from V and 6 bases from J, leaving 7 bases between. CDR1 is SEHNR, CDR2 FQNEAQ, per germline (reference sequence). This CDR3 spans 13 amino acids. CDR3 DNA: TGTGCCAGCAGCTTAGACAGCTTCAATGAGCAGTTCTTC. Translation gives CASSLDSFNEQFF. Based on the CDR3 plus reference TRBV7-9 and TRBJ2-1, the full variable domain is DTGVSQNPRHKITKRGQNVTFRCDPISEHNRLYWYRQTLGQGPEFLTYFQNEAQLEKSRLLSDRFSAERPKGSFSTLEIQRTEQGDSAMYLCASSLDSFNEQFFGPGTRLTVL.

V usage is TRBV15 and J usage is TRBJ1-1; D perhaps matches TRBD1 (6 bases). CDR1 is LNHNV and CDR2 is YYDKDF in the germline V gene (reference sequence). Trimming removed 1 base from V and 3 bases from J, with 15 bases in between. The length of the CDR3 is 16 residues. The CDR3, as DNA: TGTGCCACCAGCAGAGTAAGGGGGGCGGTTGACACTGAAGCTTTCTTT. Translated, it gives CATSRVRGAVDTEAFF.

The V call is TRBV5-1, the J call TRBJ2-7; D gene ambiguous. V shed 0 bases and J shed 2 bases, with 12 bases lying between them. Germline loops: CDR1 SGHRS, CDR2 YFSETQ. The CDR3 is made up of 15 amino acids. The CDR3 protein is CASSLATGLTYEQYF. The CDR3 DNA is TGCGCCAGCAGCTTGGCCACCGGGCTAACCTACGAGCAGTACTTC.